A single T cell receptor beta chain is shown here with its context. This sample was included in a study of blood T cell repertoires in COVID-19. Turning to the study itself: Sample material is recorded as cDNA or gDNA derived from T cells, B-cell-depleted T cells, or PBMCs.

Original methodology: By means of reference gene primer amplification, nucleated cell counts were estimated. Profiled with immunoSEQ multiplex PCR; TCRdb holds only in-frame clones, not every one. Clone size and the V and J calls come from that table; the DNA yielded D and trimming. Among some 190,000 clones, 84% were seen once, and the ten largest hold roughly 7%. Germline CDR1 and CDR2: KGHDR and SFDVKD. Trimming took off 4 bases at V and 9 bases at J, with 14 bases between the two ends. The length of the CDR3 is 13 residues. Seattle participants joined during active infection and were tracked over time.

What was sequenced was peripheral blood. The TCR originated in an elderly woman with COVID-19, enrolled during active disease. V gene TRBV24-1 combines with J gene TRBJ1-1, with D maybe TRBD1 (5 bases). CDR3 sequence (DNA): TGTGCCACCAGTGACACCCGACAGTACAAAGCTTTCTTT. Residues: CATSDTRQYKAFF.